The T cell receptor (beta chain) described here comes from a study of cytotoxic CD8 clonotypes in ibrutinib-treated CLL. Findings and caveats of the study: The times at which samples were taken varied between sustained-remission and progressing patients. Elevated clonality accompanied ibrutinib response, with a return toward baseline values at progression. Baseline clonality, higher than in age-matched healthy donors, tracked circulating CD8+ T-cell counts.

Method: immunoSEQ multiplex PCR; TCRdb's copy keeps in-frame clones and lacks some. The sample lists 30,000 or so clones, approximately 80% occurring once. Deletions cut 0 bases from V and 4 bases from J, with 10 bases between. The CDR3 sequence is 15 residues long. CDR1 is SGHDN and CDR2 is FVKESK in the germline V gene. This clone was seen just once. What it binds is unknown. Cryopreserved PBMCs supplied about 2 micrograms of genomic DNA for TCR beta libraries. The specimen comprised PBMCs, sampled after 36 months of ibrutinib treatment. The origin of this receptor is a human donor with chronic lymphocytic leukemia. This chain uses TRBV14 with TRBJ2-1, with unresolved D. The CDR3: CASSQEETFYNEQFF. The CDR3 region has the DNA TGTGCCAGCAGCCAAGAAGAAACTTTTTACAATGAGCAGTTCTTC.